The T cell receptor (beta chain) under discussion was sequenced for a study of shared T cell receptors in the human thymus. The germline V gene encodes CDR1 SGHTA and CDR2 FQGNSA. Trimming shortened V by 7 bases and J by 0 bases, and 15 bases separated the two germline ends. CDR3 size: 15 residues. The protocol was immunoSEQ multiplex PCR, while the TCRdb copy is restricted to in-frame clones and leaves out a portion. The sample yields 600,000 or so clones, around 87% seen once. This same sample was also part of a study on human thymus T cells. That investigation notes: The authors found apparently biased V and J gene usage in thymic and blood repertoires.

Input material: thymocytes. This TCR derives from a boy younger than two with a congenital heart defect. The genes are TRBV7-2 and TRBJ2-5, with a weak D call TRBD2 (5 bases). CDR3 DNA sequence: TGTGCCAGCACCCCCCTCGGGGTGGACCAAGAGACCCAGTACTTC. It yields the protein CASTPLGVDQETQYF.